These T cell receptor beta chains were read from a single sample in a study of early T cells in non-severe SARS-CoV-2 infection. TCRdb itself ran the 5' RACE reads through MiXCR, one entry per CDR3 protein. In the table there are some 46,000 distinct CDR3 sequences, roughly 6.6% of which are singletons. The sample in question was whole blood, obtained at baseline. The receptors here all came from an adult who was a healthcare worker with PCR-confirmed SARS-CoV-2 infection or an uninfected control (not recorded which). Each CDR3 is given without its conserved first and last residue. Each record gives: D gene, V gene, J gene, CDR3 protein. D genes are given only for firm matches.

.	TRBV7-8	TRBJ2-2	ASSVSGTGELF
.	TRBV12-3/TRBV12-4	TRBJ2-5	ASRAGTLETQY
TRBD1	TRBV14	TRBJ1-4	ASSPGTATNEKLF
TRBD1	TRBV12-3/TRBV12-4	TRBJ1-1	ASSLKGQSEAF
.	TRBV2	TRBJ2-5	ASSDRVGQETQY
.	TRBV18	TRBJ2-1	ASLTTGEKGNEQF
.	TRBV28	TRBJ2-7	ASRPPTGPFEQY
.	TRBV7-9	TRBJ2-2	ASSFRANTGELF
.	TRBV2	TRBJ2-5	ASSEARPPTQY
TRBD2	TRBV4-3	TRBJ2-2	ASSQDPPVGGGPVGELF
.	TRBV4-1	TRBJ2-6	ASSLSNLLTESSGANVLT
.	TRBV12-3/TRBV12-4	TRBJ1-1	ASSLSLGSEAF
.	TRBV30	TRBJ2-5	AGHSERRETQY
.	TRBV28	TRBJ2-2	ASSPTSPGELF
TRBD1	TRBV7-2	TRBJ2-1	ASSPRQGARLGEQF
.	TRBV6-5	TRBJ2-6	ASTSTSGASVLT
.	TRBV13	TRBJ2-7	ASSLQGRTYEQY
.	TRBV20-1	TRBJ2-7	SAQNGVYEQY
.	TRBV19	TRBJ2-1	ASSIDRLSSYNEQF